Below, 27 T cell receptor beta chains from the same sample are listed, as sequenced in a study of T-cell memory formation after mild COVID-19. TCRdb reprocessed the 5' RACE reads with MiXCR, giving one entry per CDR3 protein. The sample lists approximately 250,000 distinct CDR3 sequences, 15% occurring once. Sequencing was done on a sample of PBMCs or a T cell subset sorted from them (not recorded which). The receptors shown here come from an adult woman who had mild COVID-19 (a few samples of this study predate the infection). Cell type and time point are not known.

The chain uses TRBV2 and TRBJ1-5; 10 bases match TRBD1. V lost 4 bases and J lost 7; bases outside the gene matches: 4. Germline V gene data show CDR1 as SNHLY and CDR2 as FYNNEI. This CDR3 is built from 14 residues. The CDR3 region is CASSGGQGTQPQHF. The CDR3 DNA reads as TGTGCCAGCAGTGGGGGACAGGGGACACAGCCCCAGCATTTT.

This clonotype was counted only a few times. The V call is TRBV5-1, the J call TRBJ2-2, with D hard to call. CDR3 length: 13 amino acids. Per germline, CDR1 SGHRS and CDR2 YFSETQ. The V gene lost 1 base and the J gene lost 3 bases, with 4 bases spanning the gap. The CDR3 region is CASSLLDTGELFF. CDR3 nucleotide sequence: TGCGCCAGCAGCTTGCTGGACACCGGGGAGCTGTTTTTT.

Turning to this clonotype: The junction does not match germline at one end; this may be a read error. CDR3 protein: CASSRARATEALF. CDR3 nucleotides: TGTGCCAGCAGCCGGGCGAGGGCCACTGAAGCTTTATTT. This chain uses TRBV3-1 with TRBJ1-1, with D unclear. This CDR3 comprises 13 residues. Germline loops: CDR1 LGHDT, CDR2 YNNKEL (reference sequence).

V usage is TRBV15 and J usage is TRBJ1-3; no clear D gene. CDR3 length equals 15 residues. The V end lost 0 bases, the J end lost 1 base, and 7 bases lay between the germline ends. Germline lookup yields CDR1 LNHNV and CDR2 YYDKDF (reference sequence). The CDR3 sequence is CATSRERFSGNTIYF. CDR3 nucleotide sequence: TGTGCCACCAGCAGAGAGAGGTTTTCTGGAAACACCATATATTTT. Combining the CDR3 with reference TRBV15 and TRBJ1-3 gives the whole variable domain DAMVIQNPRYQVTQFGKPVTLSCSQTLNHNVMYWYQQKSSQAPKLLFHYYDKDFNNEADTPDNFQSRRPNTSFCFLDIRSPGLGDTAMYLCATSRERFSGNTIYFGEGSWLTVV.

This clonotype was seen more than once but under ten times. This chain connects TRBV18 to TRBJ2-7; the D is unclear. V was clipped by 3 bases and J by 2 bases, with 8 bases between them. There are 13 residues in the CDR3. Per the germline V gene, CDR1 is KGHSH and CDR2 is LQKENI. The chain's CDR3 is CASSPQSPYEQYF. The CDR3 nucleotides are TGTGCCAGCTCACCTCAGAGTCCCTACGAGCAGTACTTC.

The rearrangement joins TRBV30 to TRBJ2-7, with D perhaps matching TRBD1 (6 bases). The CDR3 loop spans 15 amino acids. Germline CDR1 reads GTSNPN; CDR2 reads SVGIG (reference sequence). The V end was cut by 2 bases, the J end by 3 bases, with 17 bases between. The chain's CDR3 is CAWSFIDAGDYEQYF. CDR3 bases: TGTGCCTGGAGTTTTATAGATGCAGGGGACTACGAGCAGTACTTC.

The chain couples TRBV10-3 to TRBJ1-1; 7 nucleotides line up with TRBD1. With V trimmed by 5 bases and J by 3 bases, 3 bases remained unmatched. The length of the CDR3 is 13 residues. Germline loops: CDR1 ENHRY, CDR2 SYGVKD. CDR3 coding DNA: TGTGCCATCAGTACAGGGGTCCACACTGAAGCTTTCTTT. It is translated as CAISTGVHTEAFF.

The chain carries TRBV27 and TRBJ1-2; no definite D call. This CDR3 is built from 15 residues. V was trimmed by 5 bases and J by 8 bases, leaving 21 bases between them. Germline V gives CDR1 MNHEY, CDR2 SMNVEV (reference sequence). The CDR3 sequence is CASSPDPSTSGGYTF. The DNA for the CDR3 is TGTGCCAGCAGTCCCGACCCCTCGACTTCGGGGGGCTACACCTTC.

The chain carries TRBV12-3 or TRBV12-4 and TRBJ1-3; D is unresolved. V gave up 7 bases and J gave up 2 bases, with 15 bases separating them. This CDR3 spans 15 amino acids. The DNA of the CDR3 is TGTGCCAGCACCCCATCGGGGTCAGCTGGAAACACCATATATTTT. This encodes CASTPSGSAGNTIYF.

There are a few counts of this clonotype. V is TRBV4-1 and J is TRBJ1-1, with D possibly being TRBD1 (5 bases). The V gene's germline CDR1 is MGHRA and CDR2 YSYEKL. CDR3 length equals 15 residues. The ends were cut back, 4 bases at V and 1 base at J, with 13 bases in the middle. CDR3 sequence reads: CASSPWQGGNTEAFF. CDR3 DNA: TGCGCCAGCAGCCCTTGGCAGGGCGGGAACACTGAAGCTTTCTTT.

As concerns this clonotype: A junction end diverges from the germline sequence, so it may reflect a read error. The chain carries TRBV6-1 and TRBJ1-6; 9 nucleotides align to TRBD1. The germline gives CDR1 MNHNS, CDR2 SASEGT. The CDR3 totals 13 residues. CDR3 sequence reads: CSSSDRGNSPLHF. DNA of the CDR3: TGTTCCAGCAGTGACAGGGGGAATTCACCCCTCCACTTT.

This clonotype came up a few times. The genes are TRBV28 and TRBJ1-2; D unresolved. V shed 7 bases and J shed 2 bases, with 11 bases lying between them. The CDR3 is made up of 13 amino acids. CDR1 is MDHEN and CDR2 is SYDVKM in the germline V gene. The CDR3 DNA reads TGTGCCAGCATTGGTGGAGGAAACTATGGCTACACCTTC. Protein product: CASIGGGNYGYTF.

This clonotype appeared a few times. The chain recombines TRBV29-1 with TRBJ2-1, with a tentative D call TRBD2 (6 bases). Germline CDR1 and CDR2: SQVTM and ANQGSEA. Trimming cost V 4 bases and J 9 bases, with 16 bases left between them. The CDR3 spans 13 residues. The CDR3 DNA reads as TGCAGCGTTGCCCGAACTAGCTTCGGTGAGCAGTTCTTC. Its protein is CSVARTSFGEQFF.

This clonotype was detected only a few times. The CDR3 region has the DNA TGTGCCAGCGGCTGGGGGCAGGGAAGAGATACGCAGTATTTT. As protein: CASGWGQGRDTQYF. The genes are TRBV7-9 and TRBJ2-3, with a possible D match to TRBD1 (6 bases). The CDR3 covers 14 residues. From germline, CDR1 is SEHNR and CDR2 FQNEAQ (reference sequence). Between the trimmed V and J ends, which lost 8 bases and 5 bases, there was a span of 17 bases.

This clonotype was detected a few times. V is TRBV5-1 and J is TRBJ1-2; D unclear. Germline loops: CDR1 SGHRS, CDR2 YFSETQ. Trimming cost V 5 bases and J 8 bases, with 19 bases left between them. The CDR3 runs 14 residues. CDR3 nucleotide sequence: TGCGCCAGCAGGAGGCTTGAGGCAAATGGAGGCTACACCTTC. As protein: CASRRLEANGGYTF.

V gene TRBV12-3 or TRBV12-4 combines with J gene TRBJ2-2; 11 positions agree with TRBD1. This CDR3 spans 16 amino acids. Germline trimming cut 5 bases from V and 5 bases from J; bases unmatched to any gene: 7. The CDR3 DNA is TGTGCCAGCAGTCCCAGGACAGGGGGCCTGACCGGGGAGCTGTTTTTT. Protein: CASSPRTGGLTGELFF.

J is TRBJ1-1 and V is TRBV5-1, with TRBD1 as a possible D gene (6 bases). The V gene's germline CDR1 is SGHRS and CDR2 YFSETQ. Trimming took off 4 bases at V and 1 base at J, with 14 bases between the two ends. There are 15 residues in the CDR3. The CDR3 here is CASSIQTGTNTEAFF. The CDR3 nucleotides read TGCGCCAGCAGCATTCAAACAGGGACGAACACTGAAGCTTTCTTT. The complete variable domain, with remaining parts taken from reference TRBV5-1 and TRBJ1-1, reads KAGVTQTPRYLIKTRGQQVTLSCSPISGHRSVSWYQQTPGQGLQFLFEYFSETQRNKGNFPGRFSGRQFSNSRSEMNVSTLELGDSALYLCASSIQTGTNTEAFFGQGTRLTVV.

This clonotype was counted a few times. This chain connects TRBV20-1 to TRBJ2-7, with TRBD1 matching 9 bases. The CDR3 loop spans 16 amino acids. Germline-derived CDR1 and CDR2 are DFQATT and SNEGSKA (reference sequence). Trimming took 3 bases from V and 2 from J; bases not matched to a gene: 11. For the CDR3, the DNA is TGCAGTGCTAGCAACTCCGGGACAGGGCCACCCTACGAGCAGTACTTC. Translated, it gives CSASNSGTGPPYEQYF.

V usage is TRBV7-2 and J usage is TRBJ2-7, with D possibly TRBD2 on 6 matching bases. This CDR3 is 14 amino acids long. Trimming removed 5 bases from V and 0 bases from J, with 11 bases in between. Germline values: CDR1 SGHTA, CDR2 FQGNSA. This chain's CDR3 is CASSPLTSSYEQYF. The CDR3 DNA follows: TGTGCCAGCAGCCCGCTGACTAGCTCCTACGAGCAGTACTTC.

In its sample, this clonotype was seen a few times. The chain employs TRBV20-1 and TRBJ2-2; no reliable D call. Germline CDR1 reads DFQATT; CDR2 reads SNEGSKA (reference sequence). The length of the CDR3 is 12 residues. V dropped 6 bases and J dropped 0 bases, with 5 bases sitting between them. In DNA, the CDR3 is TGCAGTGCGGAACCGAACACCGGGGAGCTGTTTTTT. Translated: CSAEPNTGELFF.

This clonotype appeared a few times. V is TRBV4-2 and J is TRBJ2-3, with 8 nucleotides matching TRBD2. V lost 0 bases and J lost 3; bases outside the gene matches: 8. The CDR3 is made up of 17 amino acids. CDR1 and CDR2 from the germline V gene are LGHNA and YNFKEQ. CDR3 protein: CASSQDREGDGTDTQYF. CDR3 sequence (DNA): TGTGCCAGCAGCCAAGATCGGGAGGGAGACGGAACAGATACGCAGTATTTT.

This clonotype was picked up many times. V usage is TRBV3-1 and J usage is TRBJ2-7; no clear D. The CDR3 loop spans 14 amino acids. Deletions cut 3 bases from V and 1 base from J, with 10 bases between. Looked up from germline, CDR1 is LGHDT and CDR2 is YNNKEL (reference sequence). The CDR3 coding sequence is TGTGCCAGCAGCCAGTTCGGACCGTCCTACGAGCAGTACTTC. This translates into CASSQFGPSYEQYF.

V gene TRBV3-1 combines with J gene TRBJ2-3, with TRBD2 matching over 8 bases. Germline assignment: CDR1 LGHDT and CDR2 YNNKEL (reference sequence). This CDR3 has 15 amino acids. Trimming cost V 8 bases and J 3 bases; bases outside gene matches: 10. As DNA, the CDR3 is TGTGCCAGCCTCCCCGGAGGACTAGCAACAGATACGCAGTATTTT. Its protein is CASLPGGLATDTQYF.

The V call is TRBV19, the J call TRBJ1-4; no clear D gene. CDR1 LNHDA and CDR2 SQIVND come from the germline V gene (reference sequence). This CDR3 region has 15 residues. Trimming left V 5 bases short and J 4 bases short, with 14 bases between. The CDR3 sequence is CASSGSKGLNEKLFF. The CDR3 region has the DNA TGTGCCAGTAGTGGATCCAAAGGCCTTAATGAAAAACTGTTTTTT.

This clonotype was observed a handful of times. The genes are TRBV2 and TRBJ1-2, with no clear D. Trimming pared 1 base from V and 6 bases from J, leaving 6 bases between. Germline V lookup: CDR1 SNHLY, CDR2 FYNNEI. This CDR3 has 12 residues. In DNA, the CDR3 is TGTGCCAGCAGTGAAGGCCCGAATGGCTACACCTTC. It is translated as CASSEGPNGYTF.

This chain links TRBV10-3 with TRBJ2-5, with 12 bases identical to TRBD1. The germline V gene has CDR1 ENHRY and CDR2 SYGVKD. Unmatched junction bases numbered 7, after V lost 6 bases and J lost 5 bases. This CDR3 contains 15 residues. This chain's CDR3 is CAISTGTGGAETQYF. The CDR3, as DNA: TGTGCCATCAGCACCGGGACAGGGGGCGCTGAGACCCAGTACTTC.

The chain employs TRBV19 and TRBJ2-7; TRBD2 aligns across 8 bases. Germline V gene sequence: CDR1 LNHDA, CDR2 SQIVND (reference sequence). V was pared by 4 bases and J by 3 bases, with 8 bases of the junction left unmatched. This CDR3 is built from 15 residues. The DNA of the CDR3 is TGTGCCAGTAGTACCGGACGGGGGGGATTCTACGAGCAGTACTTC. It yields the protein CASSTGRGGFYEQYF.